One and the same sample provided the 17 T cell receptor beta chains below, sequenced in a study of shared clonotypes between healthy human individuals. Clones were read by immunoSEQ multiplex PCR, and TCRdb kept only the in-frame ones, dropping some. This repertoire shows a few hundred thousand clones, 73% found once; its top ten account for 8.5% to 12%. Sequenced: memory CD4+ T cells sorted from blood. This sample's subset: CD45RA-negative fraction. Receptors originate from a man aged 25 to 45 in good health.

The sample holds one count of this clone. The chain has TRBV5-4 and TRBJ2-5, with TRBD1 matching over 9 bases. Germline-derived CDR1 and CDR2 are SGHNT and YYREEE (reference sequence). The CDR3 is made up of 15 amino acids. J gave up 5 bases and V 4 bases, and 9 bases lay outside the gene matches. The CDR3 here is CASSQLKTGGETQYF. The CDR3 DNA reads TGTGCCAGCAGCCAGCTTAAGACAGGGGGGGAGACCCAGTACTTC.

This chain connects TRBV6-1 to TRBJ2-7; 9 bases map to TRBD2. Germline V gene sequence: CDR1 MNHNS, CDR2 SASEGT. The CDR3 spans 13 residues. Trimming removed 4 bases from V and 6 bases from J; junction bases left unmatched: 4. CDR3 sequence (DNA): TGTGCCAGCAGTGTAGCGGGAGCAAGCGAGCAGTACTTC. Residues: CASSVAGASEQYF.

The chain couples TRBV11-2 to TRBJ2-7, with 8 nucleotides matching TRBD1. CDR3 length: 15 amino acids. Trimming removed 5 bases from V and 7 bases from J; junction bases left unmatched: 13. The germline CDR1 and CDR2 sequences are SGHAT and FQNNGV. CDR3 sequence (DNA): TGTGCCAGCAGCCCAGCCTCGCAGGGGGCGGGGGAGCAGTACTTC. It encodes CASSPASQGAGEQYF.

J is TRBJ2-5 and V is TRBV5-1; TRBD2 matches 14 bases. V trimming: 3 bases; J trimming: 4 bases; junction bases outside the gene matches: 8. CDR1 and CDR2 (germline): SGHRS, YFSETQ. CDR3 length: 17 amino acids. This chain's CDR3 is CASSSGTSGSRVETQYF. CDR3 bases: TGCGCCAGCAGCTCCGGGACTAGCGGGAGTCGGGTAGAGACCCAGTACTTC.

This clone was observed many times. The J gene is TRBJ2-1, the V gene TRBV27, with 9 bases that match TRBD1. V was pared by 3 bases and J by 10 bases, with 4 bases of the junction left unmatched. Germline V lookup: CDR1 MNHEY, CDR2 SMNVEV (reference sequence). This CDR3 has 13 amino acids. The CDR3 protein is CASSFPGTGEQFF. CDR3 bases: TGTGCCAGCAGTTTCCCTGGGACAGGGGAGCAGTTCTTC.

This clone occurred once. This specimen includes other DNA sequences encoding the same CDR3. The chain employs TRBV14 and TRBJ2-7, with 7 positions matching TRBD2. Trimming at V came to 5 bases and at J to 0 bases, leaving 4 bases not matched to a gene. Germline V CDR1 and CDR2: SGHDN, FVKESK. This CDR3 has 14 residues. The CDR3 here is CASSFGGSSYEQYF. The CDR3 nucleotides are TGTGCCAGCAGCTTCGGGGGGAGCTCCTACGAGCAGTACTTC.

The V and J genes are TRBV6-5 and TRBJ2-7, with D perhaps TRBD1 (6 bases). Trimming cost V 8 bases and J 0 bases, with 8 bases left between them. CDR1 is MNHEY, CDR2 SVGAGI, per germline. There are 12 residues in the CDR3. Here the CDR3 reads CASRDISYEQYF. CDR3 nucleotides: TGTGCCAGCCGGGACATCTCCTACGAGCAGTACTTC.

The chain is built from TRBV27 and TRBJ2-5, with 11 bases identical to TRBD2. CDR1 and CDR2 (germline): MNHEY, SMNVEV (reference sequence). The V and J ends lost 5 bases and 0 bases, in that order; junction bases with no gene match: 11. The CDR3 runs to 18 residues. The CDR3 here is CASSPTGLAGGYQETQYF. CDR3 coding DNA: TGTGCCAGCAGTCCGACGGGGCTAGCGGGGGGATACCAAGAGACCCAGTACTTC.

V is TRBV5-1 and J is TRBJ2-1; TRBD2 aligns across 11 bases. Trimming removed 6 bases from V and 7 bases from J; junction bases left unmatched: 12. Per the germline V gene, CDR1 is SGHRS and CDR2 is YFSETQ. The CDR3 has 16 residues. In nucleotides, the CDR3 is TGCGCCAGCACCAAGGGTAGCGGGAGGGTATCTAATGAGCAGTTCTTC. Encoded protein: CASTKGSGRVSNEQFF.

This clone has at least ten counts. CDR3 sequence (DNA): TGTGCCAGCAGCCACCCTAGAGCCCTCAATGAGCAGTTCTTC. This translates into CASSHPRALNEQFF. The chain carries TRBV27 and TRBJ2-1; D call uncertain. This CDR3 is 14 amino acids long. V was clipped by 6 bases and J by 6 bases, with 15 bases between them. Germline values: CDR1 MNHEY, CDR2 SMNVEV (reference sequence).

This clone was picked up many times. The chain is built from TRBV10-1 and TRBJ1-5; the match to TRBD1 covers 7 bases. The germline V gene has CDR1 WNHNN and CDR2 SYGVQD (reference sequence). The CDR3 loop spans 12 amino acids. V lost 11 bases and J lost 1; bases outside the gene matches: 2. The CDR3 here is CAGTESNQPQHF. The CDR3 DNA follows: TGCGCCGGGACAGAGAGCAATCAGCCCCAGCATTTT.

The chain is built from TRBV29-1 and TRBJ2-7, with 11 bases aligning to TRBD1. V lost 6 bases, J lost 5 bases, and 6 bases stayed unmatched. Germline loops: CDR1 SQVTM, CDR2 ANQGSEA. CDR3 length: 13 amino acids. Here the CDR3 reads CSVRTGGLNEQYF. Here the CDR3 DNA reads TGCAGCGTGCGGACAGGGGGCTTGAACGAGCAGTACTTC.

This clone has just one count. V gene TRBV7-9 combines with J gene TRBJ2-3; 10 nucleotides match TRBD2. The CDR3 totals 17 residues. Germline CDR1 is SEHNR and CDR2 is FQNEAQ (reference sequence). Trimming cost V 2 bases and J 5 bases; bases outside gene matches: 10. The CDR3 loop is CASSLITSGTELDTQYF. The CDR3 bases are TGTGCCAGCAGCTTAATAACTAGCGGGACCGAACTAGATACGCAGTATTTT. Combining the CDR3 with reference TRBV7-9 and TRBJ2-3 gives the whole variable domain DTGVSQNPRHKITKRGQNVTFRCDPISEHNRLYWYRQTLGQGPEFLTYFQNEAQLEKSRLLSDRFSAERPKGSFSTLEIQRTEQGDSAMYLCASSLITSGTELDTQYFGPGTRLTVL.

The chain is built from TRBV7-9 and TRBJ2-7, with 13 nucleotides matching TRBD2. V gave up 5 bases and J gave up 5 bases; unmatched junction bases: 15. Germline CDR1 is SEHNR and CDR2 is FQNEAQ (reference sequence). This CDR3 is built from 18 residues. The CDR3 spells CASSPDRRGLAGKNEQYF. The CDR3, as DNA: TGTGCCAGCAGCCCGGACCGCCGGGGACTAGCGGGAAAGAACGAGCAGTACTTC.

This clone was detected many times. The CDR3 region has the DNA TGCGCCAGCGCCCCCAACGCCGGTGACGAGCAGTACTTC. It yields the protein CASAPNAGDEQYF. The rearrangement uses TRBV10-1 and TRBJ2-7; D is ambiguous. The germline V and J ends were trimmed by 8 bases and 5 bases, with 16 bases remaining between them. The CDR3 loop spans 13 amino acids. Germline values: CDR1 WNHNN, CDR2 SYGVQD (reference sequence).

Here the CDR3 DNA reads TGTGCCAGCAGCGAGAACAGGGAGAGGTCCCAGTACTTC. Its translation: CASSENRERSQYF. The chain uses TRBV6-6 and TRBJ2-5, with D possibly being TRBD1 (6 bases). The V gene's germline CDR1 is MNHNY and CDR2 SVGAGI (reference sequence). The CDR3 has 13 residues. Trimming cost V 6 bases and J 9 bases, with 17 bases left between them.

The CDR3 DNA is TGTGCCAGCAGCTTAGACGAGGGGGATACGCAGTATTTT. It yields the protein CASSLDEGDTQYF. The chain is built from TRBV5-4 and TRBJ2-3; either TRBD1 or TRBD2 may supply D (5 bases each). Trimming left V 2 bases short and J 6 bases short, with 10 bases between. This CDR3 is 13 amino acids long. CDR1 is SGHNT and CDR2 is YYREEE in the germline V gene (reference sequence).